Following are 15 T cell receptor beta chains from one sample sequenced in a study of beta chain features in type 1 diabetes. Expressed TCRB transcripts were sequenced because the isolated RNA had all been reverse transcribed beforehand. TCRdb's copy holds only in-frame clones and misses some; the assay was immunoSEQ multiplex PCR. The table has about 24,000 clones, about 70% seen once; the top ten hold about 2.2%. The sequencing input was Tregs from blood. These receptors all stem from a woman aged 40 to 50 in good health.

This chain links TRBV2 with TRBJ2-3; 9 nucleotides agree with TRBD1. Germline V lookup: CDR1 SNHLY, CDR2 FYNNEI. V was pared by 7 bases and J by 4 bases, with 9 bases of the junction left unmatched. The CDR3 spans 15 residues. The CDR3 reads CASNGAGQGADTQYF. CDR3 DNA: TGTGCCAGCAACGGGGCGGGACAGGGCGCAGATACGCAGTATTTT.

The V gene is TRBV2, the J gene TRBJ2-1; maybe TRBD1 (6 bases). The CDR3 loop spans 15 amino acids. In germline, CDR1 is SNHLY, CDR2 FYNNEI. V lost 7 bases and J 7 bases, leaving 20 bases between the germline ends. The CDR3 DNA is TGTGCCAGCACCCAAGGGACAAATCCGAGGAATGAGCAGTTCTTC. Protein product: CASTQGTNPRNEQFF.

This chain links TRBV5-5 with TRBJ2-5; D perhaps matches TRBD1 (6 bases). The germline V gene encodes CDR1 SGHKS and CDR2 YYEKEE (reference sequence). The CDR3 has 13 residues. The V gene lost 1 base and the J gene lost 2 bases, with 6 bases spanning the gap. The CDR3 loop reads CASSLQGQETQYF. The DNA of the CDR3 is TGTGCCAGCAGCTTGCAGGGGCAAGAGACCCAGTACTTC.

The chain combines TRBV27 with TRBJ2-7, with 10 bases matching TRBD2. The CDR3 runs to 14 residues. V gave up 6 bases and J gave up 3 bases; unmatched junction bases: 5. The germline CDR1 and CDR2 sequences are MNHEY and SMNVEV (reference sequence). CDR3 DNA sequence: TGTGCCAGCAGGCATTCTAGCGGGGGCTACGAGCAGTACTTC. As protein: CASRHSSGGYEQYF.

V is TRBV5-6 and J is TRBJ2-3; 13 nucleotides agree with TRBD2. The CDR3 consists of 17 residues. Trimming took 3 bases from V and 4 from J; bases not matched to a gene: 8. Germline-derived CDR1 and CDR2 are SGHDT and YYEEEE. As DNA, the CDR3 is TGTGCCAGCAGCTCGGGACTAGCGGGGTCTACGGCAGATACGCAGTATTTT. It yields the protein CASSSGLAGSTADTQYF.

This rearrangement joins TRBV11-2 to TRBJ1-5, with 10 bases fitting TRBD1. The CDR3 is 17 residues long. Unmatched junction bases numbered 8, after V lost 1 base and J lost 5 bases. Germline CDR1 and CDR2: SGHAT and FQNNGV. The CDR3 reads CASSLGGRQGADQPQHF. The CDR3 DNA reads as TGTGCCAGCAGCTTAGGGGGGCGACAGGGGGCCGATCAGCCCCAGCATTTT.

Only one count was recorded for this clone. The chain has TRBV6-1 and TRBJ1-2, with TRBD1 matching over 11 bases. V lost 8 bases to trimming and J lost 1 base; unmatched junction nucleotides: 6. This CDR3 is built from 15 residues. Germline V gives CDR1 MNHNS, CDR2 SASEGT. The CDR3, as DNA: TGTGCCAGCGGGAAAGGGACAGGGGGTAACTATGGCTACACCTTC. Its translation: CASGKGTGGNYGYTF.

CDR3 sequence: CASSISLGAFF. The CDR3, as DNA: TGTGCCAGTAGTATCTCGCTAGGAGCTTTCTTT. The chain employs TRBV19 and TRBJ1-1; D gene uncertain. Germline assignment: CDR1 LNHDA and CDR2 SQIVND (reference sequence). V shed 3 bases and J shed 10 bases, with 9 bases lying between them. This CDR3 is built from 11 residues.

This clone is a singleton in its sample. The V gene is TRBV2, the J gene TRBJ1-5; TRBD1 aligns across 8 bases. V shed 6 bases and J 4 bases; nucleotides not matched to a gene: 11. This CDR3 comprises 16 residues. Germline CDR1 SNHLY, CDR2 FYNNEI. The CDR3 protein is CASSLQGQGSNQPQHF. CDR3 DNA sequence: TGTGCCAGCAGCCTTCAAGGACAGGGCAGTAATCAGCCCCAGCATTTT.

The CDR3 here is CASSEGGYWDTQYF. The CDR3 nucleotides read TGTGCCAGCAGTGAAGGCGGGTATTGGGATACGCAGTATTTT. The chain combines TRBV2 with TRBJ2-3, with D possibly matching TRBD2 (5 bases). The germline V gene encodes CDR1 SNHLY and CDR2 FYNNEI. This CDR3 region has 14 residues. V was trimmed by 1 base and J by 6 bases, leaving 11 bases between them.

This clone is a singleton in its sample. This chain connects TRBV5-1 to TRBJ1-6; weak D call: TRBD1 (6 bases). The CDR3 loop spans 17 amino acids. The ends were cut back, 2 bases at V and 5 bases at J, with 17 bases in the middle. The germline V gene encodes CDR1 SGHRS and CDR2 YFSETQ. The CDR3 is CASSLDPGTTDNSPLHF. The CDR3 DNA sequence: TGCGCCAGCAGCTTAGACCCAGGGACAACCGATAATTCACCCCTCCACTTT.

The V call is TRBV2, the J call TRBJ2-3; 7 bases map to TRBD1. V lost 6 bases and J lost 4; bases outside the gene matches: 7. Germline V gene sequence: CDR1 SNHLY, CDR2 FYNNEI. The length of the CDR3 is 14 residues. CDR3 sequence (DNA): TGTGCCAGCAGATCAGGGGGAGACGCAGATACGCAGTATTTT. It is translated as CASRSGGDADTQYF.

The chain combines TRBV6-5 with TRBJ2-7; 9 bases line up with TRBD2. Germline CDR1 MNHEY, CDR2 SVGAGI. V was pared by 0 bases and J by 5 bases, with 8 bases of the junction left unmatched. The CDR3 is 16 amino acids. Written as DNA, the CDR3 is TGTGCCAGCAGTTACTCCGGCGGGGGGGGTCGGGACGAGCAGTACTTC. Protein product: CASSYSGGGGRDEQYF.

The chain employs TRBV7-9 and TRBJ1-1; 12 positions agree with TRBD1. Germline CDR1 reads SEHNR; CDR2 reads FQNEAQ (reference sequence). The CDR3 loop spans 18 amino acids. V dropped 1 base and J dropped 0; count of bases not matched to a gene: 6. CDR3 DNA sequence: TGTGCCAGCAGCTTAGGGTTGGGGACAGGGGGCGTGAACACTGAAGCTTTCTTT. Amino acids: CASSLGLGTGGVNTEAFF.

This clone was observed once. The V and J genes are TRBV6-5 and TRBJ1-2, with no clear D. Germline lookup yields CDR1 MNHEY and CDR2 SVGAGI. V dropped 8 bases and J dropped 2 bases, with 18 bases sitting between them. The CDR3 length is 15 residues. In DNA form, the CDR3 reads TGTGCCAGCCGGACTCTGACGGCAGGAAACTATGGCTACACCTTC. Protein: CASRTLTAGNYGYTF.